These T cell receptor beta chains were read from a single sample in a study of CD8 T cells in Susac syndrome. From the immunoSEQ multiplex PCR reads, TCRdb called clonotypes with MiXCR, one entry per CDR3 protein. Of about 210,000 distinct CDR3 sequences listed, around 93% are singletons. Specimen: CD4+ T cells from PBMCs. Receptor source: a human donor in good health. Each CDR3 is given with its conserved first and last residue. D genes are given only for firm matches. Clone sizes are given selectively: once, few, many, or a class where the clone is expanded.

V	length	D	size	J	CDR3	DNA
TRBV20-1	14	TRBD1	-	TRBJ2-7	CSALYRGQPHEQYF	TGCAGTGCTTTATACAGGGGGCAACCCCACGAGCAGTACTTC
TRBV6-1	14	-	-	TRBJ2-5	CASSDGARLETQYF	TGTGCCAGCAGTGATGGGGCCCGGTTAGAGACCCAGTACTTC
TRBV4-1	13	-	-	TRBJ1-1	CASSSRREAEAFF	TGCGCCAGCAGCTCGAGACGGGAGGCTGAAGCTTTCTTT
TRBV29-1	13	TRBD2	-	TRBJ2-5	CSVRAGAGETQYF	TGCAGCGTACGAGCGGGGGCTGGGGAGACCCAGTACTTC
TRBV6-5	12	-	few	TRBJ2-7	CASSSQSYEQYF	TGTGCCAGCAGTTCCCAAAGCTACGAGCAGTACTTC
TRBV6-1	15	TRBD2	once	TRBJ2-7	CASSESGLAAYEQYF	TGTGCCAGCAGTGAAAGCGGCCTAGCGGCCTACGAGCAGTACTTC
TRBV7-2	15	-	-	TRBJ2-2	CASSRGDSVIGELFF	TGTGCCAGCAGCCGAGGGGATAGCGTTATCGGGGAGCTGTTTTTT
TRBV7-8	14	TRBD1	-	TRBJ1-2	CASSMGQLPYGYTF	TGTGCCAGCAGCATGGGACAGCTCCCCTATGGCTACACCTTC
TRBV5-4	16	-	-	TRBJ2-2	CASSPGLLLNTGELFF	TGTGCCAGCAGCCCAGGACTACTTCTGAACACCGGGGAGCTGTTTTTT
TRBV5-1	15	-	-	TRBJ2-1	CASSILQAAYNEQFF	TGCGCCAGCAGCATTCTTCAAGCGGCTTACAATGAGCAGTTCTTC
TRBV7-9	13	-	-	TRBJ2-7	CASSSDGTYEQYF	TGTGCCAGCAGCTCGGACGGAACCTACGAGCAGTACTTC
TRBV9	15	TRBD2	-	TRBJ2-5	CASSAMDGRLETQYF	TGTGCCAGCAGCGCTATGGACGGGAGGTTGGAGACCCAGTACTTC
TRBV19	15	-	-	TRBJ1-1	CASTPSFSKNTEAFF	TGTGCCAGTACGCCCTCATTCAGCAAGAACACTGAAGCTTTCTTT
TRBV28	14	TRBD2	once	TRBJ2-1	CASGVGGARNEQFF	TGTGCCAGCGGGGTCGGGGGGGCCCGAAATGAGCAGTTCTTC
TRBV12-3/TRBV12-4	15	-	-	TRBJ1-1	CASSPGGNRNTEAFF	TGTGCCAGCAGCCCTGGAGGGAACCGGAACACTGAAGCTTTCTTT
TRBV9	16	-	once	TRBJ1-1	CASSVAGNTGRTEAFF	TGTGCCAGCAGCGTAGCGGGAAATACAGGGCGAACGGAAGCTTTCTTT
TRBV6-1	12	TRBD2	-	TRBJ2-5	CASRLAQETQYF	TGTGCCAGCCGACTAGCGCAAGAGACCCAGTACTTC
TRBV29-1	13	TRBD1	-	TRBJ1-4	CSGQGAPNEKLFF	TGCAGCGGCCAGGGGGCCCCGAACGAAAAACTGTTTTTT
TRBV7-2	15	TRBD1	-	TRBJ1-5	CASSPGQGRVQPQHF	TGTGCCAGCAGCCCGGGACAGGGGAGAGTTCAGCCCCAGCATTTT
TRBV28	14	-	-	TRBJ1-4	CASSWGHRGEKLFF	TGTGCCAGCAGTTGGGGACATCGCGGCGAAAAACTGTTTTTT
TRBV5-1	13	-	-	TRBJ2-5	CASSLGSDETQYF	TGCGCCAGCAGCTTAGGGAGCGATGAGACCCAGTACTTC
TRBV29-1	12	-	-	TRBJ1-2	CSAHGGQSGYTF	TGCAGCGCCCACGGCGGTCAGAGTGGCTACACCTTC
TRBV28	20	TRBD1	-	TRBJ2-3	CASSRPAGTGGLAGLLTQYF	TGTGCCAGCAGTCGACCGGCCGGGACAGGGGGCCTTGCCGGGCTTCTTACGCAGTATTTT
TRBV27	18	TRBD1	once	TRBJ1-5	CASRSGQGLAYSNQPQHF	TGTGCCAGCAGATCGGGACAGGGACTCGCCTATAGCAATCAGCCCCAGCATTTT
TRBV27	15	-	-	TRBJ2-1	CASRADRSSYNEQFF	TGTGCCAGCAGGGCAGACAGGAGCTCCTACAATGAGCAGTTCTTC
TRBV2	15	TRBD1	-	TRBJ1-2	CASPTGATSNYGYTF	TGTGCCAGTCCGACAGGGGCCACTTCTAACTATGGCTACACCTTC
TRBV19	18	TRBD1	-	TRBJ2-6	CASSQRTGGYSGANVLTF	TGTGCCAGTAGTCAAAGGACAGGGGGCTACTCTGGGGCCAACGTCCTGACTTTC
TRBV14	18	-	-	TRBJ1-1	CASSQERWDTFLNTEAFF	TGTGCCAGCAGCCAAGAAAGGTGGGACACGTTCCTGAACACTGAAGCTTTCTTT
TRBV28	16	-	-	TRBJ1-4	CASTGGGAGTNEKLFF	TGTGCCAGCACCGGGGGCGGGGCAGGAACTAATGAAAAACTGTTTTTT
TRBV6-6	15	TRBD2	-	TRBJ2-4	CASSPAGGPGNIQYF	TGTGCCAGCAGTCCAGCGGGGGGGCCGGGAAACATTCAGTACTTC
TRBV6-1	14	TRBD2	-	TRBJ2-7	CASSIAGGSYEQYF	TGTGCCAGCAGTATAGCGGGGGGCTCCTACGAGCAGTACTTC
TRBV7-8	14	-	few	TRBJ2-4	CASSSHYSENIQYF	TGTGCCAGCAGCTCCCATTACAGTGAAAACATTCAGTACTTC
TRBV5-1	14	-	-	TRBJ2-7	CASSLYDGSYEQYF	TGCGCCAGCAGCTTATACGACGGTTCCTACGAGCAGTACTTC
TRBV4-3	16	-	-	TRBJ1-2	CASSQVGRDTNYGYTF	TGCGCCAGCAGCCAAGTTGGCAGGGATACTAACTATGGCTACACCTTC
TRBV3-1	13	-	-	TRBJ2-3	CASSHAIADTQYF	TGTGCCAGCAGCCACGCCATAGCAGATACGCAGTATTTT
TRBV11-1	15	TRBD1	-	TRBJ2-3	CASSDLGTGTDTQYF	TGTGCCAGCAGCGACCTAGGGACAGGCACAGATACGCAGTATTTT
TRBV20-1	14	-	-	TRBJ1-3	CSARAASSGNTIYF	TGCAGTGCTAGAGCCGCCAGCTCTGGAAACACCATATATTTT
TRBV20-1	16	-	-	TRBJ1-4	CSARGIGEQANEKLFF	TGCAGTGCTAGAGGGATAGGGGAGCAAGCTAATGAAAAACTGTTTTTT
TRBV2	15	-	-	TRBJ2-3	CASMGTTSSTDTQYF	TGTGCCAGCATGGGGACCACCAGTAGCACAGATACGCAGTATTTT
TRBV5-4	16	TRBD1	-	TRBJ2-2	CASSPGTGGYTGELFF	TGTGCCAGCAGCCCCGGGACAGGGGGCTACACCGGAGAGCTGTTTTTT
TRBV3-1	12	-	-	TRBJ2-1	CASSQVLDEQFF	TGTGCCAGCAGCCAAGTACTCGATGAGCAGTTCTTC
TRBV2	14	-	-	TRBJ1-1	CASRASGPNTEAFF	TGTGCCAGCAGAGCGTCAGGCCCGAACACTGAAGCTTTCTTT
TRBV7-9	14	-	-	TRBJ1-2	CASSLEGQDYGYTF	TGTGCCAGCAGCTTAGAGGGGCAGGACTATGGCTACACCTTC
TRBV5-1	15	-	-	TRBJ1-6	CASSPILARNSPLHF	TGCGCCAGCAGCCCTATTTTGGCCCGGAATTCACCCCTCCACTTT
TRBV5-6	16	TRBD1	once	TRBJ1-6	CASSPPGQGRSSPLHF	TGTGCCAGCAGCCCGCCGGGACAGGGGAGAAGCTCACCCCTCCACTTT
TRBV12-3/TRBV12-4	15	-	-	TRBJ2-6	CASSLTASGANVLTF	TGTGCCAGCAGTTTGACGGCCTCTGGGGCCAACGTCCTGACTTTC
TRBV27	16	-	-	TRBJ2-7	CASSAVTQGGSYEQYF	TGTGCCAGCAGTGCCGTCACACAGGGTGGAAGCTACGAGCAGTACTTC
TRBV28	12	-	few	TRBJ2-7	CATGTASYEQYF	TGTGCCACAGGGACGGCATCCTACGAGCAGTACTTC
TRBV2	15	TRBD2	-	TRBJ2-1	CASRLDTSGYNEQFF	TGTGCCAGCAGGCTGGACACTAGCGGGTACAATGAGCAGTTCTTC
TRBV20-1	14	TRBD2	-	TRBJ2-5	CSAVSGGASETQYF	TGCAGTGCCGTTAGCGGGGGGGCCAGCGAGACCCAGTACTTC
TRBV7-3	15	-	-	TRBJ2-2	CASSLFRVNTGELFF	TGTGCCAGCAGCTTATTCCGGGTGAACACCGGGGAGCTGTTTTTT
TRBV4-1	12	-	-	TRBJ1-3	CASSPRGNTIYF	TGCGCCAGCAGCCCCCGAGGAAACACCATATATTTT
TRBV5-1	15	TRBD1	-	TRBJ2-1	CASSLWDRGNNEQFF	TGCGCCAGCAGCTTGTGGGACAGGGGTAACAATGAGCAGTTCTTC
TRBV11-3	14	TRBD1	-	TRBJ2-1	CASSLSGQGTEQFF	TGTGCCAGCAGCTTATCCGGACAGGGCACTGAGCAGTTCTTC
TRBV5-1	14	TRBD1	-	TRBJ2-7	CASSTTGGTYEQYF	TGCGCCAGCAGCACCACAGGGGGAACCTACGAGCAGTACTTC